One sample yielded the 9 T cell receptor beta chains listed below, sequenced in a study of T cells after yellow fever vaccination. Each CDR3 protein is one row after TCRdb ran MiXCR on the 5' RACE reads. Among 25,000 to 35,000 distinct CDR3 sequences listed, nearly 4.5% were seen once. The specimen comprised CD8+ T cells sorted from PBMCs, sampled 5 days after the yellow fever booster vaccination. These receptors were collected from a man younger than 40 who received the YFV17D yellow fever vaccine.

This clonotype was recorded many times. The chain combines TRBV20-1 with TRBJ2-2; D is perhaps TRBD1 or TRBD2 (5 bases each). V was cut by 2 bases and J by 6 bases, with 7 bases left in between. Germline CDR1 and CDR2: DFQATT and SNEGSKA (reference sequence). CDR3 length equals 12 residues. CDR3 amino acids: CSARMGAGELFF. Written as DNA, the CDR3 is TGCAGTGCTAGAATGGGGGCCGGGGAGCTGTTTTTT.

This clonotype appeared many times. DNA of the CDR3: TGTGCCAGCAGTTCGGACAGCTACGAGCAGTACTTC. Its protein is CASSSDSYEQYF. V usage is TRBV6-5 and J usage is TRBJ2-7; D is possibly TRBD1 (6 bases). V was shortened by 4 bases and J by 3 bases, with 7 bases between the two germline ends. Germline V CDR1 and CDR2: MNHEY, SVGAGI. The CDR3 contains 12 residues.

This clonotype was seen many times. The gene calls are TRBV29-1 and TRBJ1-2; D call uncertain. Germline V CDR1 and CDR2: SQVTM, ANQGSEA. The germline V and J ends were trimmed by 4 bases and 6 bases, with 6 bases remaining between them. The CDR3 sequence is 10 residues long. DNA of the CDR3: TGCAGCGTTGTAGGGAATGGCTACACCTTC. It specifies CSVVGNGYTF.

This clonotype was recorded at least ten times. J is TRBJ2-1 and V is TRBV28, with 8 bases that match TRBD1. The CDR3 spans 14 residues. The germline gives CDR1 MDHEN, CDR2 SYDVKM. V trimming: 2 bases; J trimming: 10 bases; junction bases outside the gene matches: 7. The CDR3 sequence is CASSLSRGRGEQFF. The CDR3 coding sequence is TGTGCCAGCAGTTTAAGCAGGGGGCGCGGAGAGCAGTTCTTC.

Ten or more counts support this clonotype. This chain connects TRBV13 to TRBJ2-7, with TRBD1 identical over 7 bases. The CDR3 is 13 amino acids. Germline V lookup: CDR1 PRHDT, CDR2 FYEKMQ (reference sequence). V lost 5 bases to trimming and J lost 7 bases; unmatched junction nucleotides: 8. The CDR3 is CASSADRVREQYF. As DNA, the CDR3 is TGTGCCAGCAGCGCAGACAGGGTGAGAGAGCAGTACTTC.

This clonotype showed up many times. This sequence joins TRBV5-6 and TRBJ2-1; 8 positions agree with TRBD2. The junction had 12 bases not matched to a gene; V was cut back by 4 bases and J by 12 bases. CDR3 length: 14 residues. Germline lookup yields CDR1 SGHDT and CDR2 YYEEEE. The CDR3 DNA follows: TGTGCCAGCAGCCCCATAGTATTTCTAGCGGGGCAGTTCTTC. Translated, it gives CASSPIVFLAGQFF.

In its sample, this clonotype was seen a few times. The CDR3: CASSLITANTEAFF. For the CDR3, the DNA is TGTGCCAGCAGCTTAATCACAGCGAACACTGAAGCTTTCTTT. This sequence joins TRBV7-2 and TRBJ1-1; no definite D call. The CDR3 is made up of 14 amino acids. Trimming pared 2 bases from V and 1 base from J, leaving 8 bases between. Germline-derived CDR1 and CDR2 are SGHTA and FQGNSA.

This clonotype came up many times. V and J are TRBV5-1 and TRBJ2-7; D unclear. Germline CDR1 and CDR2: SGHRS and YFSETQ. There are 12 residues in the CDR3. Trimming left V 5 bases short and J 3 bases short, with 9 bases between. CDR3 DNA: TGCGCCAGCAGTCTCTCAAACTACGAGCAGTACTTC. It specifies CASSLSNYEQYF.

This sequence joins TRBV9 and TRBJ2-5; D remains unclear. The germline gives CDR1 SGDLS, CDR2 YYNGEE. Trimming cost V 6 bases and J 2 bases, with 26 bases left between them. This CDR3 is built from 18 residues. CDR3 loop: CASITSPDHPTEQETQYF. In DNA form, the CDR3 reads TGTGCCAGCATCACTTCCCCCGACCACCCCACGGAACAAGAGACCCAGTACTTC.